This T cell receptor beta chain originates from a study of blood T cell repertoires in COVID-19. How the authors handled the data: Amplification from reference gene primers served as the basis for estimated nucleated cell counts. This table comes from immunoSEQ multiplex PCR, and its TCRdb copy is limited to in-frame clones, with some not included. The D gene and trimming were derived from the DNA, and the V and J assignments and clone size from that table. The table includes about 170,000 clones, around 84% detected once. The clonotype comes from a woman in her 70s with COVID-19, enrolled during active disease. Sequenced material: peripheral blood.

CDR3 protein: CATVPTDRGSNIQYF. In DNA, the CDR3 is TGTGCCACCGTCCCCACGGACAGGGGGTCAAACATTCAGTACTTC. The genes are TRBV28 and TRBJ2-4; 10 bases are shared with TRBD1. The CDR3 runs 15 residues. Unmatched junction bases numbered 12, after V lost 10 bases and J lost 6 bases. Looked up from germline, CDR1 is MDHEN and CDR2 is SYDVKM.